Sequencing of this T cell receptor beta chain was carried out in a study of shared clonotypes between healthy human individuals. Study conclusions and caveats: Among the subsets, naive ones generally showed larger estimated richness than memory ones. Clonotype sharing levels among donors were expected to vary with sequencing depth.

Positively selected for CCR7, the CD45RO-negative cells used as naive CD8 cells excluded terminally differentiated effector memory CD45RA+ cells. Caucasian adults residing in Nashville, Tennessee made up all the donors. A note on this clone: Its cognate antigen is unknown.

V lost 6 bases and J 4 bases, leaving 7 bases between the germline ends. The CDR3 length is 12 residues. Germline values: CDR1 MDHEN, CDR2 SYDVKM. Data came from immunoSEQ multiplex PCR; TCRdb stores just in-frame clones and leaves some out. Of 1.5 million to 2.5 million clones listed, over 85% are singletons. This rearrangement joins TRBV28 to TRBJ1-3, with D unclear. The clonotype was recovered from a man in his late teens or twenties in good health. Sequencing was performed on naive CD8+ T cells sorted from blood. The CDR3, as DNA: TGTGCCAGCAGGACGGACGGAAACACCATATATTTT. It encodes CASRTDGNTIYF. Together with reference TRBV28 and TRBJ1-3, the CDR3 gives the full variable domain: DVKVTQSSRYLVKRTGEKVFLECVQDMDHENMFWYRQDPGLGLRLIYFSYDVKMKEKGDIPEGYSVSREKKERFSLILESASTNQTSMYLCASRTDGNTIYFGEGSWLTVV.